These 2 T cell receptor beta chains were all obtained from the same sample, sequenced in a study of shared clonotypes between healthy human individuals. The repertoire was sequenced with immunoSEQ multiplex PCR; TCRdb's copy has only in-frame clones and lacks some. The sample consists of more than 1.2 million clones, approximately 98.5% of them appearing once. The sample was naive CD4+ T cells sorted from blood. As for subset: CD45RA+ positively selected. These TCRs come from a man aged 25 to 40 in good health.

This chain connects TRBV7-8 to TRBJ2-3; D perhaps matches TRBD1 (5 bases). Per germline, CDR1 SGHVS and CDR2 FQNEAQ. Trimming took off 1 base at V and 8 bases at J, with 16 bases between the two ends. The length of the CDR3 is 15 residues. The chain's CDR3 is CASSLVGLGRGTQYF. CDR3 nucleotides: TGTGCCAGCAGCTTAGTGGGGTTAGGAAGGGGTACGCAGTATTTT.

In DNA, the CDR3 is TGTGCCAGCAGTTTAACAAGACAGACCAATGAAGCTTTCTTT. It specifies CASSLTRQTNEAFF. The chain joins TRBV28 to TRBJ1-1; D perhaps matches TRBD1 (5 bases). Trimming removed 2 bases from V and 7 bases from J, with 14 bases in between. The length of the CDR3 is 14 residues. Germline V gene data show CDR1 as MDHEN and CDR2 as SYDVKM.